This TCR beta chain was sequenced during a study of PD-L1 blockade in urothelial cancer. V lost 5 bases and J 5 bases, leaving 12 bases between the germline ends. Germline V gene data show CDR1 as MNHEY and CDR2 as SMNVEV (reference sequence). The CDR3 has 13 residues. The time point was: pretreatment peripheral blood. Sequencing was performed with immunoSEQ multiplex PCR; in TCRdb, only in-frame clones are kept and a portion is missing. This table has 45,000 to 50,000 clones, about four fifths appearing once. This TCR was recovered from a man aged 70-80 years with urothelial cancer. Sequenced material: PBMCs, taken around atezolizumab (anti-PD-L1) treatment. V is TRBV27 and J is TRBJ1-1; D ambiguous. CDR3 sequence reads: CASSPSTGTEAFF. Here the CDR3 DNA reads TGTGCCAGCAGTCCCTCGACTGGGACTGAAGCTTTCTTT.